This TCR beta chain was retrieved from a study of siplizumab effects on memory and regulatory T cells. Study-level results: Unstimulated subsets were the mapping target of only a minor fraction of alloreactive clones.

Clones were read by immunoSEQ multiplex PCR, and TCRdb kept only the in-frame ones, dropping some. The top ten clones hold 1% to 1.5% of a sample with approximately 94,000 clones, less than 95% of them seen once. To note about this clone: Its antigen remains unidentified.

Sample: non-Treg CD4+ T cells sorted from blood. This clonotype was sampled from a human donor in good health.

As DNA, the CDR3 is TGTGCCAGCAGTCGGACTAGCGGGAGTATGACTGAGCAGTTCTTC. Its translation: CASSRTSGSMTEQFF. J is TRBJ2-1 and V is TRBV25-1; 13 bases fit TRBD2. Germline trimming cut 5 bases from V and 9 bases from J; bases unmatched to any gene: 7. Germline V CDR1 and CDR2: MGHDK, SYGVNS. The CDR3 covers 15 residues.